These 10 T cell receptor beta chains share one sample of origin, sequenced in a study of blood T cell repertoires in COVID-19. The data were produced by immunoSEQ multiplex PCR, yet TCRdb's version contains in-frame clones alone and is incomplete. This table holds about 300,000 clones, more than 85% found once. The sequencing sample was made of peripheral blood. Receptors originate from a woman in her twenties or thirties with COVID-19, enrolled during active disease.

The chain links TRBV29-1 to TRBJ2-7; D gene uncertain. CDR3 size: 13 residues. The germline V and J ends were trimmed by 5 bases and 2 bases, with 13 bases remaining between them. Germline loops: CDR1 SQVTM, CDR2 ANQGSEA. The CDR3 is CSVLLGPTYEQYF. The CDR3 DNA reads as TGCAGCGTTCTCCTTGGGCCTACCTACGAGCAGTACTTC.

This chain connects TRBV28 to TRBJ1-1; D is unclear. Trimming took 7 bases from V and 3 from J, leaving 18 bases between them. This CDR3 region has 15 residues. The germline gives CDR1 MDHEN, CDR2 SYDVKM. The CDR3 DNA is TGTGCCAGCACCCACAGCGACTTGAGGGACACTGAAGCTTTCTTT. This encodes CASTHSDLRDTEAFF.

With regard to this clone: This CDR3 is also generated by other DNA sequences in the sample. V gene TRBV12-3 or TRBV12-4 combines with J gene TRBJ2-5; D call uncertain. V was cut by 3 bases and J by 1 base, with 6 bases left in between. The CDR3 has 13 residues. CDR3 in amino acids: CASSFGSQETQYF. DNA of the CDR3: TGTGCCAGCAGTTTTGGCAGCCAAGAGACCCAGTACTTC.

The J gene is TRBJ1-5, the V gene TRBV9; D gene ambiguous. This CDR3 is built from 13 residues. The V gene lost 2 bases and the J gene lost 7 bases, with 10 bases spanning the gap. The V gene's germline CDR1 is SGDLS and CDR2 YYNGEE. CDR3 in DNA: TGTGCCAGCAGCGTGGAATCGGGGCAGCCCCAGCATTTT. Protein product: CASSVESGQPQHF.

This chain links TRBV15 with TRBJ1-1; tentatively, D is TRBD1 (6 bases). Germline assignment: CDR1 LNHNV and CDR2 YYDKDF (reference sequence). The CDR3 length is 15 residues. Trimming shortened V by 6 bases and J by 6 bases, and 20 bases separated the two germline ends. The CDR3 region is CATSPPTGRGPEAFF. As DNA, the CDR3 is TGTGCCACCAGTCCTCCCACGGGCAGGGGCCCTGAAGCTTTCTTT.

The CDR3 nucleotides are TGTGCCAGAAGCTTCAGGACAGGCCCAAATAGCAATCAGCCCCAGCATTTT. This codes for CARSFRTGPNSNQPQHF. The chain joins TRBV5-3 to TRBJ1-5; 7 bases fit TRBD1. TRBV5-3 is assigned to the ORF class and has an uncertain function. The length of the CDR3 is 17 residues. V lost 2 bases to trimming and J lost 0 bases; unmatched junction nucleotides: 8.

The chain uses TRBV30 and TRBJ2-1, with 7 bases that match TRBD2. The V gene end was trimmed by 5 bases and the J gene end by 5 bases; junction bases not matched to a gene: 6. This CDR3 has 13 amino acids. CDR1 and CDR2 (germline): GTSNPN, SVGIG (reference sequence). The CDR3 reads CAWETSRNNEQFF. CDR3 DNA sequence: TGTGCCTGGGAGACTAGCCGGAACAATGAGCAGTTCTTC.

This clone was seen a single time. The CDR3 here is CASSLHSSSSYNSPLHF. The DNA for the CDR3 is TGTGCCAGCAGCTTGCACAGCTCAAGCTCCTATAATTCACCCCTCCACTTT. V is TRBV5-4 and J is TRBJ1-6; no clear D. There are 17 residues in the CDR3. Germline-derived CDR1 and CDR2 are SGHNT and YYREEE (reference sequence). V was clipped by 1 base and J by 0 bases, with 11 bases between them.

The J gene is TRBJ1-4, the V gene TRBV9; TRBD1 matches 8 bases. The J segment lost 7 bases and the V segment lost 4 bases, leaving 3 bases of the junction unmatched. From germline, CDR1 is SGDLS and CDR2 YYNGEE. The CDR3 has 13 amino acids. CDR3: CASSTTGVEKLFF. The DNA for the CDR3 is TGTGCCAGCAGCACGACAGGGGTTGAAAAACTGTTTTTT.

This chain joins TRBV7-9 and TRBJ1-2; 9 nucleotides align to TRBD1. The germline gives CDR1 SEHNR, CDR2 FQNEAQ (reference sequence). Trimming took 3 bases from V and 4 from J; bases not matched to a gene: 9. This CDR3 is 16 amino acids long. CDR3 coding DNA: TGTGCCAGCAGCTTCAAAAACAGGGGGCGGCTCTATGGCTACACCTTC. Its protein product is CASSFKNRGRLYGYTF. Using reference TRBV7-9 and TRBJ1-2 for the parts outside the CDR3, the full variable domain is DTGVSQNPRHKITKRGQNVTFRCDPISEHNRLYWYRQTLGQGPEFLTYFQNEAQLEKSRLLSDRFSAERPKGSFSTLEIQRTEQGDSAMYLCASSFKNRGRLYGYTFGSGTRLTVV.